This entry lists 30 T cell receptor beta chains sequenced from one sample in a study of blood T cell repertoires in COVID-19. Clones were sequenced by immunoSEQ multiplex PCR, and TCRdb holds only the in-frame ones, with some missing. The sample has approximately 250,000 clones, 85% seen once; the top ten hold around 6.4%. Sequences were obtained from peripheral blood. The source is a woman aged 55-70 years with active or convalescent COVID-19.

The V call is TRBV7-9, the J call TRBJ1-2; D is undetermined. CDR1 SEHNR and CDR2 FQNEAQ come from the germline V gene (reference sequence). The CDR3 loop spans 13 amino acids. V lost 4 bases and J 4 bases, leaving 10 bases between the germline ends. CDR3 protein: CASSSGRPYGYTF. Here the CDR3 DNA reads TGTGCCAGCAGCTCCGGGAGGCCCTATGGCTACACCTTC.

The genes are TRBV4-1 and TRBJ2-1; TRBD1 agrees at 10 bases. CDR1 and CDR2 (germline): MGHRA, YSYEKL. The CDR3 length is 17 residues. With 3 bases clipped from V and 0 bases from J, the junction kept 5 bases outside the gene matches. The CDR3: CASSQDRGTSSYNEQFF. The CDR3 region has the DNA TGCGCCAGCAGCCAGGACAGGGGGACAAGCTCCTACAATGAGCAGTTCTTC.

CDR3 loop: CATSRELAGSSYEQYF. For the CDR3, the DNA is TGTGCCACCAGCAGAGAACTAGCGGGCAGCTCCTACGAGCAGTACTTC. The chain joins TRBV15 to TRBJ2-7; 9 bases align to TRBD2. The CDR3 totals 16 residues. V trimming: 0 bases; J trimming: 0 bases; junction bases outside the gene matches: 3. The germline V gene has CDR1 LNHNV and CDR2 YYDKDF (reference sequence).

Many counts were recorded for this clone. This chain links TRBV3-1 (or the pseudogene TRBV3-2) with TRBJ1-3; D gene ambiguous. The CDR3 length is 13 residues. Germline V gene sequence: CDR1 LGHDT, CDR2 YNNKEL (reference sequence). Trimming removed 6 bases at V and 0 bases at J, with 6 bases between. The CDR3 protein is CASSPNSGNTIYF. The CDR3 DNA reads as TGTGCCAGCAGTCCCAACTCTGGAAACACCATATATTTT.

J is TRBJ2-3 and V is TRBV19, with TRBD2 matching 7 bases. The CDR3 has 14 amino acids. Germline-derived CDR1 and CDR2 are LNHDA and SQIVND (reference sequence). Trimming cost V 8 bases and J 2 bases; bases outside gene matches: 7. In DNA, the CDR3 is TGTGCCAGTGCCCCGCGGGGGACCACAGATACGCAGTATTTT. It encodes CASAPRGTTDTQYF.

This chain joins TRBV3-1 (or the pseudogene TRBV3-2) and TRBJ2-5, with TRBD2 matching over 8 bases. V shed 6 bases, J shed 5 bases, and the junction held 17 bases outside the gene matches. This CDR3 contains 17 residues. The V gene's germline CDR1 is LGHDT and CDR2 YNNKEL (reference sequence). DNA of the CDR3: TGTGCCAGCAGGCAACTCCTGATTCCGGGACTAGACGAGACCCAGTACTTC. Translating gives CASRQLLIPGLDETQYF.

The V gene is TRBV18, the J gene TRBJ2-7; TRBD1 matches at 11 bases. Germline CDR1 KGHSH, CDR2 LQKENI. The CDR3 spans 14 residues. Unmatched junction bases numbered 0, after V lost 3 bases and J lost 2 bases. The CDR3 loop is CASSPGQGAYEQYF. The CDR3 DNA reads as TGTGCCAGCTCACCGGGACAGGGGGCCTACGAGCAGTACTTC.

V gene TRBV6-5 combines with J gene TRBJ1-6, with D perhaps TRBD1 (6 bases). This CDR3 is built from 13 residues. Germline V CDR1 and CDR2: MNHEY, SVGAGI. V lost 4 bases to trimming and J lost 9 bases, with 10 bases between them. The CDR3 nucleotides read TGTGCCAGCAGTTTCCGGGGGGCTTCACCCCTCCACTTT. Amino acids: CASSFRGASPLHF.

The CDR3 coding sequence is TGCGCCAGCAGTCGCGGGGGGGACACTCGGGCAGATACGCAGTATTTT. It yields the protein CASSRGGDTRADTQYF. This chain connects TRBV10-1 to TRBJ2-3; TRBD2 matches 9 bases. The CDR3 contains 16 residues. From germline, CDR1 is WNHNN and CDR2 SYGVQD (reference sequence). Trimming cost V 5 bases and J 4 bases; bases outside gene matches: 10.

This clone was recorded once. This chain joins TRBV7-6 and TRBJ2-7; 10 bases agree with TRBD1. Germline CDR1 is SGHVS and CDR2 is FNYEAQ. The CDR3 loop spans 15 amino acids. The V segment lost 3 bases and the J segment 2 bases; nucleotides outside the gene matches: 4. CDR3 nucleotide sequence: TGTGCCAGCAGCTTGGACAGGGGGGTTCCCTACGAGCAGTACTTC. Its translation is CASSLDRGVPYEQYF.

V usage is TRBV6-5 and J usage is TRBJ2-3; D may be TRBD2 (6 bases). This CDR3 is 15 amino acids long. Germline CDR1 reads MNHEY; CDR2 reads SVGAGI. Trimming removed 6 bases from V and 3 bases from J, with 16 bases in between. This chain's CDR3 is CASSPGGEGTDTQYF. The CDR3 DNA reads as TGTGCCAGCAGCCCCGGGGGAGAAGGGACAGATACGCAGTATTTT.

The chain uses TRBV19 and TRBJ2-6, with no clear D. Between the trimmed V and J ends, which lost 1 base and 0 bases, there was a span of 7 bases. Germline-derived CDR1 and CDR2 are LNHDA and SQIVND (reference sequence). This CDR3 has 16 amino acids. CDR3 amino acids: CASSIVRSSGANVLTF. Here the CDR3 DNA reads TGTGCCAGTAGTATAGTACGGTCCTCTGGGGCCAACGTCCTGACTTTC. The full variable domain, with the rest looked up from reference TRBV19 and TRBJ2-6, is DGGITQSPKYLFRKEGQNVTLSCEQNLNHDAMYWYRQDPGQGLRLIYYSQIVNDFQKGDIAEGYSVSREKKESFPLTVTSAQKNPTAFYLCASSIVRSSGANVLTFGAGSRLTVL.

The V call is TRBV27, the J call TRBJ1-4; D is undetermined. Trimming shortened V by 3 bases and J by 0 bases, and 8 bases separated the two germline ends. This CDR3 is built from 15 residues. Germline loops: CDR1 MNHEY, CDR2 SMNVEV (reference sequence). CDR3 sequence: CASSFWRATNEKLFF. As DNA, the CDR3 is TGTGCCAGCAGTTTTTGGAGGGCAACTAATGAAAAACTGTTTTTT.

The V call is TRBV10-1, the J call TRBJ1-1, with TRBD1 as a possible D gene (6 bases). Germline V gene sequence: CDR1 WNHNN, CDR2 SYGVQD (reference sequence). Trimming left V 6 bases short and J 2 bases short, with 10 bases between. The CDR3 has 13 residues. The CDR3 region is CASSFGTNTEAFF. The CDR3 coding sequence is TGCGCCAGCAGCTTCGGGACAAACACTGAAGCTTTCTTT.

V gene TRBV6-6 combines with J gene TRBJ1-5; TRBD1 agrees at 7 bases. With V trimmed by 4 bases and J by 5 bases, 5 bases remained unmatched. The CDR3 loop spans 14 amino acids. Germline V lookup: CDR1 MNHNY, CDR2 SVGAGI (reference sequence). The CDR3 is CASSFYRGDQPQHF. The CDR3 coding sequence is TGTGCCAGCAGTTTCTACAGGGGTGATCAGCCCCAGCATTTT.

This clone occurred a few times. This chain links TRBV4-2 with TRBJ1-1, with TRBD1 identical over 8 bases. Germline-derived CDR1 and CDR2 are LGHNA and YNFKEQ. This CDR3 is 15 amino acids long. V shed 1 base, J shed 5 bases, and the junction held 6 bases outside the gene matches. The CDR3, as DNA: TGTGCCAGCAGCCAAGGAGACAGGGGAAATACTGAAGCTTTCTTT. As protein: CASSQGDRGNTEAFF.

A single count supports this clone. J is TRBJ1-3 and V is TRBV19; unclear D gene. Trimming cost V 5 bases and J 3 bases, with 8 bases left between them. The CDR3 length is 13 residues. Germline-derived CDR1 and CDR2 are LNHDA and SQIVND (reference sequence). CDR3 amino acids: CASSSYLGNTIYF. In DNA, the CDR3 is TGTGCCAGTAGTTCGTATCTTGGAAACACCATATATTTT. Drawing the rest from reference TRBV19 and TRBJ1-3, the complete variable domain is DGGITQSPKYLFRKEGQNVTLSCEQNLNHDAMYWYRQDPGQGLRLIYYSQIVNDFQKGDIAEGYSVSREKKESFPLTVTSAQKNPTAFYLCASSSYLGNTIYFGEGSWLTVV.

This clone was counted between two and nine times. Additional DNA sequences in this sample encode the identical CDR3. The genes are TRBV27 and TRBJ1-1; a weak D match, TRBD1 (6 bases). The V gene lost 0 bases and the J gene lost 5 bases, with 7 bases spanning the gap. Per the germline V gene, CDR1 is MNHEY and CDR2 is SMNVEV (reference sequence). The CDR3 totals 13 residues. The CDR3 spells CASSLSQGTEAFF. The CDR3 DNA is TGTGCCAGCAGTTTATCACAGGGAACTGAAGCTTTCTTT.

The rearrangement links TRBV7-3 to TRBJ2-2, with TRBD1 identical over 11 bases. Germline CDR1 and CDR2: SGHTA and FQGTGA. V was clipped by 5 bases and J by 6 bases; unmatched bases: 5. The CDR3 has 15 amino acids. CDR3 sequence reads: CASSQGQGASGELFF. In nucleotides, the CDR3 is TGTGCCAGCAGCCAAGGACAGGGGGCATCCGGGGAGCTGTTTTTT.

The chain combines TRBV6-5 with TRBJ1-6, with D perhaps matching TRBD1 (6 bases). Per germline, CDR1 MNHEY and CDR2 SVGAGI. The V gene lost 2 bases and the J gene lost 12 bases, with 14 bases spanning the gap. The CDR3 loop spans 14 amino acids. The CDR3: CASSYGGAVGPLHF. DNA for the CDR3: TGTGCCAGCAGTTACGGGGGGGCGGTTGGACCCCTCCACTTT.

The V gene is TRBV5-1, the J gene TRBJ2-3; D unresolved. V lost 8 bases and J 2 bases, leaving 18 bases between the germline ends. Germline V gene sequence: CDR1 SGHRS, CDR2 YFSETQ. The CDR3 extends over 15 amino acids. This chain's CDR3 is CASTSFELVTDTQYF. CDR3 coding DNA: TGCGCCAGTACCTCGTTTGAGTTGGTCACAGATACGCAGTATTTT.

The chain couples TRBV6-5 to TRBJ1-2, with TRBD1 as a possible D gene (5 bases). V lost 0 bases, J lost 7 bases, and 9 bases lay in between. CDR3 length: 13 residues. The germline CDR1 and CDR2 sequences are MNHEY and SVGAGI. As DNA, the CDR3 is TGTGCCAGCAGTTACTCATCAGGGTCTGGCTACACCTTC. Its protein product is CASSYSSGSGYTF.

This clone was found a few times. The chain recombines TRBV10-3 with TRBJ2-2; 9 bases fit TRBD1. This CDR3 region has 17 residues. J lost 2 bases, V lost 6 bases, and 10 bases had no gene match. CDR1 ENHRY and CDR2 SYGVKD come from the germline V gene. The CDR3 DNA is TGTGCCATCAGCCGAATAGGACAGGGGCCCAACACCGGGGAGCTGTTTTTT. Translation gives CAISRIGQGPNTGELFF.

The rearrangement links TRBV29-1 to TRBJ1-1; unclear D gene. Germline assignment: CDR1 SQVTM and CDR2 ANQGSEA. Trimming stripped 6 bases from V and 1 base from J, with 12 bases between. The CDR3 sequence is 13 residues long. CDR3 sequence (DNA): TGCAGCGTGGGGAGAACCCAGAACACTGAAGCTTTCTTT. Amino acids: CSVGRTQNTEAFF.

CDR3 in amino acids: CASSPVPGQGRRVTEAFF. As DNA, the CDR3 is TGCGCCAGCAGCCCCGTCCCGGGACAGGGAAGAAGGGTCACTGAAGCTTTCTTT. The genes are TRBV5-1 and TRBJ1-1; TRBD1 matches 9 bases. The CDR3 length is 18 residues. Germline CDR1 and CDR2: SGHRS and YFSETQ. V lost 4 bases and J lost 4; bases outside the gene matches: 17.

This rearrangement joins TRBV7-5 to TRBJ2-1; the table calls TRBD2, which could not be checked here. TRBV7-5 is termed a pseudogene. This CDR3 spans 17 amino acids. CDR3 sequence reads: CARSLRLAGLDGNEQFF. The CDR3 bases are TGTGCCAGAAGCTTACGACTAGCGGGACTCGATGGCAATGAGCAGTTCTTC.

The CDR3, as DNA: TGCAGCGTTGCAGGGGGCGGCTATGGCTACACCTTC. Translation: CSVAGGGYGYTF. The chain combines TRBV29-1 with TRBJ1-2, with 8 bases identical to TRBD1. The CDR3 spans 12 residues. Germline-derived CDR1 and CDR2 are SQVTM and ANQGSEA. With 4 bases clipped from V and 4 bases from J, the junction kept 2 bases outside the gene matches.

This clone was seen only once. This CDR3 is CASSSDRGFPSYNEQFF. In DNA, the CDR3 is TGCGCCAGCAGCTCGGACAGGGGGTTCCCCTCCTACAATGAGCAGTTCTTC. The V call is TRBV5-1, the J call TRBJ2-1, with TRBD1 identical over 10 bases. CDR1 SGHRS and CDR2 YFSETQ come from the germline V gene. The V gene end was trimmed by 3 bases and the J gene end by 0 bases; junction bases not matched to a gene: 6. This CDR3 comprises 17 residues.

The chain joins TRBV15 to TRBJ1-5; 7 bases line up with TRBD1. The CDR3 runs to 17 residues. Losses at the gene ends were 1 base for V and 0 bases for J; bases not matched to a gene: 6. Per germline, CDR1 LNHNV and CDR2 YYDKDF (reference sequence). CDR3 loop: CATSRGYTGDSNQPQHF. For the CDR3, the DNA is TGTGCCACCAGCAGAGGCTACACAGGGGATAGCAATCAGCCCCAGCATTTT.

The chain couples TRBV27 to TRBJ1-3; D unresolved. Looked up from germline, CDR1 is MNHEY and CDR2 is SMNVEV (reference sequence). V lost 6 bases and J 7 bases, leaving 19 bases between the germline ends. The CDR3 runs 15 residues. The CDR3 spells CASSPTHQRVNTIYF. The CDR3 DNA reads TGTGCCAGCAGCCCGACCCACCAGAGGGTGAACACCATATATTTT.